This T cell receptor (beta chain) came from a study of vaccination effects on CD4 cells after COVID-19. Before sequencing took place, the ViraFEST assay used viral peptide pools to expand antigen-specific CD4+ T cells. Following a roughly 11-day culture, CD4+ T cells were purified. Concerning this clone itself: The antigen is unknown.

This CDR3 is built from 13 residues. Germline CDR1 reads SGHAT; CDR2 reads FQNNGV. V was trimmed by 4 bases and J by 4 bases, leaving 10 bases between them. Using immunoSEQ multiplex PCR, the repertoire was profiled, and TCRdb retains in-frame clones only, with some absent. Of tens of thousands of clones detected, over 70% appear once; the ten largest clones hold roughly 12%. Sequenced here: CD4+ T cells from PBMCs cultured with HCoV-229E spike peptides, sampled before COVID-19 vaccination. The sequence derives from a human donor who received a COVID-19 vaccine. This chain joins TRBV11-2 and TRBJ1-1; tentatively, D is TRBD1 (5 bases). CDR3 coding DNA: TGTGCCAGCAGCTACAGTGGGGGCACTGAAGCTTTCTTT. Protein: CASSYSGGTEAFF.